A selection of T cell receptor beta chains follows, all from one sample in a study of Ad26.COV2.S vaccination and SARS-CoV-2 variants. Some clones are missing from TCRdb's copy, which holds only in-frame ones; the method was immunoSEQ multiplex PCR. In the table there are hundreds of thousands of clones, around 89% of which are singletons. The input for sequencing was peripheral blood, taken in a trial of Ad26.COV2.S vaccine versus placebo. The receptor source for this set is a person between 18 and 65 years old who received the Ad26.COV2.S COVID-19 vaccine or a placebo. The CDR3 runs from the conserved cysteine through the conserved F or W. D genes are given only for firm matches. Expanded clones are given a class, and other clones once, few, many or no size at all.

D	size	V	J	CDR3	DNA
.	.	TRBV4-2	TRBJ2-1	CASSQDPGADNEQFF	TGTGCCAGCAGCCAAGACCCGGGGGCGGACAATGAGCAGTTCTTC
TRBD1	once	TRBV6-5	TRBJ2-1	CASSRRGRIEQFF	TGTGCCAGCAGCCGCAGGGGGCGGATTGAGCAGTTCTTC
TRBD1	.	TRBV5-4	TRBJ2-7	CASSLGYRGRRNEQYF	TGTGCCAGCAGCTTGGGCTACAGGGGTAGGCGGAACGAGCAGTACTTC
TRBD2	.	TRBV7-2	TRBJ2-7	CASSLVASGGKLLNF	TGTGCCAGCAGCTTAGTTGCTAGCGGGGGGAAACTTTTGAACTTC
TRBD1	.	TRBV4-1	TRBJ1-3	CASSQSRDRGSLSGNTIYF	TGCGCCAGCAGCCAAAGCAGGGACAGGGGCTCCCTCTCTGGAAACACCATATATTTT
TRBD2	.	TRBV5-4	TRBJ2-1	CASSLSPPGGQFF	TGTGCCAGCAGCTTAAGCCCCCCGGGGGGGCAGTTCTTC
.	.	TRBV24-1	TRBJ2-3	CATSGLRTDTQYF	TGTGCCACCAGTGGCCTCCGCACAGATACGCAGTATTTT
TRBD2	.	TRBV3-1/TRBV3-2	TRBJ2-1	CASLAEVAGGYNEQFF	TGTGCCAGCCTCGCTGAGGTAGCGGGAGGCTACAATGAGCAGTTCTTC
.	.	TRBV19	TRBJ2-2	CASSMSGFGGELFF	TGTGCCAGTAGTATGAGTGGTTTTGGCGGGGAGCTGTTTTTT
.	.	TRBV19	TRBJ2-3	CASSIETDTQYF	TGTGCCAGTAGTATAGAGACCGATACGCAGTATTTT
.	.	TRBV6-5	TRBJ2-7	CASSYGQFYEQYF	TGTGCCAGCAGTTACGGCCAGTTCTACGAGCAGTACTTC
.	.	TRBV5-1	TRBJ1-6	CASSPGTYTSPLHF	TGCGCCAGCAGCCCCGGGACATATACTTCACCCCTCCACTTT
.	.	TRBV5-4	TRBJ1-2	CASSFWTRDVNYGYTF	TGTGCCAGCAGCTTTTGGACGAGGGACGTTAACTATGGCTACACCTTC
.	.	TRBV18	TRBJ1-1	CASSPPSGGGNTEAFF	TGTGCCAGCTCACCTCCAAGCGGGGGGGGGAACACTGAAGCTTTCTTT
.	.	TRBV30	TRBJ1-1	CAWSVDSQSEAFF	TGTGCCTGGAGTGTAGACAGTCAATCTGAAGCTTTCTTT
.	.	TRBV9	TRBJ2-5	CASSPNGGVQETQYF	TGTGCCAGCAGCCCCAATGGAGGGGTCCAAGAGACCCAGTACTTC
.	.	TRBV19	TRBJ1-3	CASSSLGSGNTIYF	TGTGCCAGTAGTAGCCTGGGCTCTGGAAACACCATATATTTT
.	.	TRBV7-2	TRBJ2-1	CASSPSPAPGNEQFF	TGTGCCAGCAGCCCTTCTCCTGCCCCCGGCAATGAGCAGTTCTTC
.	.	TRBV18	TRBJ2-5	CASSPSRGAETQYF	TGTGCCAGCTCACCAAGCAGGGGTGCAGAGACCCAGTACTTC
.	.	TRBV27	TRBJ2-7	CASSLEGGNSYEQYF	TGTGCCAGCAGTTTAGAAGGCGGCAACTCCTACGAGCAGTACTTC
TRBD2	.	TRBV19	TRBJ2-5	CASSNGPPGGTQYF	TGTGCCAGTAGTAACGGGCCCCCGGGGGGGACCCAGTACTTC
.	.	TRBV4-3	TRBJ1-6	CASSQQGSYNSPLHF	TGCGCCAGCAGCCAGCAGGGGTCCTATAATTCACCCCTCCACTTT
TRBD1	once	TRBV6-2/TRBV6-3	TRBJ1-2	CASSSDRGPYGYTF	TGTGCCAGCAGCTCCGACAGGGGACCCTATGGCTACACCTTC
.	.	TRBV5-5	TRBJ1-4	CASSLVGGLYEKLFF	TGTGCCAGCAGCTTGGTGGGGGGGCTCTATGAAAAACTGTTTTTT
.	.	TRBV12-3/TRBV12-4	TRBJ1-2	CASSSQLVNGYTF	TGTGCCAGCAGTTCTCAACTGGTGAATGGCTACACCTTC
TRBD1	.	TRBV25-1	TRBJ2-1	CASSEWGQGALDEQFF	TGTGCCAGCAGTGAATGGGGACAGGGGGCCCTCGATGAGCAGTTCTTC
.	few	TRBV5-5	TRBJ2-7	CASSLYGLGQYF	TGTGCCAGCAGCTTGTACGGCCTGGGGCAGTACTTC
.	.	TRBV7-9	TRBJ2-7	CASRSVGNPEQYF	TGTGCCAGCAGGTCGGTGGGGAATCCCGAGCAGTACTTC
.	.	TRBV5-4	TRBJ2-7	CASSPGTSFYEQYF	TGTGCCAGCAGTCCCGGGACTTCGTTTTACGAGCAGTACTTC
.	.	TRBV4-3	TRBJ1-4	CASSQDRGPNEKLFF	TGCGCCAGCAGCCAAGACAGGGGCCCAAATGAAAAACTGTTTTTT
.	.	TRBV5-1	TRBJ1-3	CASSLGPSGNTIYF	TGCGCCAGCAGCTTGGGTCCCTCTGGAAACACCATATATTTT
.	.	TRBV20-1	TRBJ2-3	CSASLGQGGTSSTDTQYF	TGCAGTGCTAGTCTGGGACAGGGAGGGACTAGCAGCACAGATACGCAGTATTTT
TRBD2	.	TRBV29-1	TRBJ2-3	CSVQGLAGRTDTQYF	TGCAGCGTACAGGGACTAGCGGGCCGCACAGATACGCAGTATTTT
.	once	TRBV30	TRBJ1-4	CAWSPHARANEKLFF	TGTGCCTGGAGTCCGCATGCCAGGGCCAATGAAAAACTGTTTTTT
.	.	TRBV30	TRBJ2-2	CAWSVMGYGGELFF	TGTGCCTGGAGTGTAATGGGATATGGCGGGGAGCTGTTTTTT
.	.	TRBV19	TRBJ1-5	CASSRGAGTNSNQPQHF	TGTGCCAGTAGTAGGGGGGCAGGGACTAATAGCAATCAGCCCCAGCATTTT
.	once	TRBV19	TRBJ1-2	CASRMEGGANYGYTF	TGTGCCAGTAGGATGGAGGGGGGAGCTAACTATGGCTACACCTTC
.	.	TRBV9	TRBJ2-1	CASSVSGRRSNEQFF	TGTGCCAGCAGCGTGAGTGGAAGAAGGAGCAATGAGCAGTTCTTC
.	.	TRBV28	TRBJ2-6	CASSLEGSGANVLTF	TGTGCCAGCAGTTTAGAAGGGTCGGGGGCCAACGTCCTGACTTTC
.	.	TRBV12-3/TRBV12-4	TRBJ1-2	CASSFFRASGYTF	TGTGCCAGCAGTTTTTTCAGGGCGAGTGGCTACACCTTC
TRBD2	once	TRBV6-5	TRBJ2-7	CASSYSASGAYEQYF	TGTGCCAGCAGTTACTCGGCTAGCGGGGCTTACGAGCAGTACTTC
TRBD2	.	TRBV5-5	TRBJ2-1	CASWGLGSANEQFF	TGTGCCAGCTGGGGACTAGGAAGCGCTAATGAGCAGTTCTTC
.	.	TRBV20-1	TRBJ2-5	CSASRRIGETQYF	TGCAGTGCTAGTAGAAGAATCGGAGAGACCCAGTACTTC
.	once	TRBV12-3/TRBV12-4	TRBJ2-7	CASSLFRGEQYF	TGTGCCAGCAGCCTCTTCCGGGGAGAGCAGTACTTC
TRBD1	.	TRBV4-3	TRBJ2-3	CASSQWTGVSTDTQYF	TGCGCCAGCAGCCAATGGACAGGCGTTAGCACAGATACGCAGTATTTT
.	.	TRBV12-3/TRBV12-4	TRBJ2-5	CASSLGGSETQYF	TGTGCCAGCAGTTTGGGGGGCTCGGAGACCCAGTACTTC
.	.	TRBV18	TRBJ1-5	CASSLQDGDQPQHF	TGTGCCAGCTCACTACAGGACGGGGATCAGCCCCAGCATTTT
.	.	TRBV7-8	TRBJ1-5	CASSLGSYSNQPQHF	TGTGCCAGCAGCTTAGGCAGTTATAGCAATCAGCCCCAGCATTTT
.	.	TRBV7-9	TRBJ1-2	CASTVLGGYTF	TGTGCCAGCACCGTCTTGGGAGGCTACACCTTC
.	.	TRBV6-5	TRBJ1-2	CASSLTGPAYGYTF	TGTGCCAGCTCACTTACGGGGCCCGCCTATGGCTACACCTTC
.	.	TRBV5-4	TRBJ2-5	CASSGYQGNQETQYF	TGTGCCAGCAGCGGATACCAGGGAAACCAAGAGACCCAGTACTTC
TRBD2	.	TRBV5-1	TRBJ2-3	CASSLGPSGSTDTQYF	TGCGCCAGCAGCTTGGGCCCTAGCGGGAGTACAGATACGCAGTATTTT
.	.	TRBV3-1/TRBV3-2	TRBJ2-7	CASSQLSGGYYEQYF	TGTGCCAGCAGCCAACTTTCCGGGGGCTACTACGAGCAGTACTTC
TRBD2	.	TRBV5-1	TRBJ2-7	CASSLGTSGRGEQYF	TGCGCCAGCAGCTTGGGGACTAGCGGGAGAGGCGAGCAGTACTTC